What follows is one T cell receptor beta chain and its context. Its matching antigen is unknown. The record originates from a study of T-cell memory formation after mild COVID-19. Across the whole study: TCR clusters were mostly donor specific. Findings of the study overall: Among contracting clones, CD4+ were mainly CM/EM and CD8+ enriched in EMRA.

CDR1 and CDR2 (germline): SNHLY, FYNNEI. The CDR3 loop spans 14 amino acids. V shed 3 bases and J shed 2 bases, with 10 bases lying between them. TCR alpha and TCR beta cDNA libraries carrying sample barcodes and UMIs were produced by 5'RACE using constant-segment primers. In TCRdb, the 5' RACE reads were re-called with MiXCR into one record per CDR3 protein. The profile shows nearly 110,000 distinct CDR3 sequences, approximately 14% of them singletons. This chain joins TRBV2 and TRBJ2-5; D is uncertain. The TCR comes from a man younger than 35 who had mild COVID-19 (a few samples of this study predate the infection). Cell type and time point are not known. Material for sequencing was PBMCs or a T cell subset sorted from them (not recorded which). The CDR3 coding sequence is TGTGCCAGCAGTGACCCGGTCCAACAAGAGACCCAGTACTTC. Translating gives CASSDPVQQETQYF.